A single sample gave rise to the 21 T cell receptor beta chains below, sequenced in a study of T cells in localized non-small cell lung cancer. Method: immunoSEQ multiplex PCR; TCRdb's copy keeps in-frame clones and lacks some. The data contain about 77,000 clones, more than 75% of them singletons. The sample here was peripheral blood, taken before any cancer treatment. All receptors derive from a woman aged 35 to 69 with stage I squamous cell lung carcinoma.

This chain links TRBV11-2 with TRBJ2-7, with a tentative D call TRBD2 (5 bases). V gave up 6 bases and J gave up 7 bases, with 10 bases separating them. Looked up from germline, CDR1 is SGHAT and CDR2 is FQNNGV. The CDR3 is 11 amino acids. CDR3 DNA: TGTGCCAGCAGGTCGGCGGGTGAGCAGTACTTC. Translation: CASRSAGEQYF.

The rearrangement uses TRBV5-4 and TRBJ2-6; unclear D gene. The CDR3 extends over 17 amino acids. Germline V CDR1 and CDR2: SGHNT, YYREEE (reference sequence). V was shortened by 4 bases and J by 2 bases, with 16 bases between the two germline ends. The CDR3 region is CASSPRIDRAGANVLTF. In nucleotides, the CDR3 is TGTGCCAGCAGCCCCCGTATTGATAGGGCTGGGGCCAACGTCCTGACTTTC.

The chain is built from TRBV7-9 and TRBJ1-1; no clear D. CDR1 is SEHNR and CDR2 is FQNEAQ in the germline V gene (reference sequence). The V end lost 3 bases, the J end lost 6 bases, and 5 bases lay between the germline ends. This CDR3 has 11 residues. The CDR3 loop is CASSLRAEAFF. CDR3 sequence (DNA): TGTGCCAGCAGCTTGCGCGCTGAAGCTTTCTTT. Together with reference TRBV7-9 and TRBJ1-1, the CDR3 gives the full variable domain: DTGVSQNPRHKITKRGQNVTFRCDPISEHNRLYWYRQTLGQGPEFLTYFQNEAQLEKSRLLSDRFSAERPKGSFSTLEIQRTEQGDSAMYLCASSLRAEAFFGQGTRLTVV.

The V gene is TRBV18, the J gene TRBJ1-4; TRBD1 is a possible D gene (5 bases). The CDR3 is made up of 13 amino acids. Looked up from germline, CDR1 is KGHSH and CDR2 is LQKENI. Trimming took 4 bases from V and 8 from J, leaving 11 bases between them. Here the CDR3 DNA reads TGTGCCAGCTCACAGGGGACCGACGAAAAACTGTTTTTT. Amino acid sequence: CASSQGTDEKLFF.

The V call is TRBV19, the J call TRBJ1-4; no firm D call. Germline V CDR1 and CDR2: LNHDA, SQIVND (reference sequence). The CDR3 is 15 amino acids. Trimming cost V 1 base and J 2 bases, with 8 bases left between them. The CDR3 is CASSIGGITNEKLFF. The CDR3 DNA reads TGTGCCAGTAGTATAGGAGGGATCACTAATGAAAAACTGTTTTTT.

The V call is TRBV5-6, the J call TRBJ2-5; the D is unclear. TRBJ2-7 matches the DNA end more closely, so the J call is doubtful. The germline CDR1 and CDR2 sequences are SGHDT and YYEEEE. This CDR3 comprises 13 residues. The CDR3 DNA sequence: TGTGCCAGCAGCTTCACTTCCTCCTACGAGCAGTACTTC. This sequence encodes CASSFTSSYEQYF.

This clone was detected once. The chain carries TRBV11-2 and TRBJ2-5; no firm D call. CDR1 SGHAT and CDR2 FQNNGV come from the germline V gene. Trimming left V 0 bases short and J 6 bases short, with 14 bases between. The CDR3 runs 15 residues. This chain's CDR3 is CASSLDYNSPKTQYF. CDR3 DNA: TGTGCCAGCAGCTTAGACTACAACAGCCCCAAGACCCAGTACTTC.

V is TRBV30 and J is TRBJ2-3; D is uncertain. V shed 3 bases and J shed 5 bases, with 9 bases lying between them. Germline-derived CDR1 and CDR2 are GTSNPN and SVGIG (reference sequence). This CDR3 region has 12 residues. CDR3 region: CAWRQKKDTQYF. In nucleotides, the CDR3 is TGTGCCTGGAGACAGAAGAAAGATACGCAGTATTTT. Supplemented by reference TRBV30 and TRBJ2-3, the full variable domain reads SQTIHQWPATLVQPVGSPLSLECTVEGTSNPNLYWYRQAAGRGLQLLFYSVGIGQISSEVPQNLSASRPQDRQFILSSKKLLLSDSGFYLCAWRQKKDTQYFGPGTRLTVL.

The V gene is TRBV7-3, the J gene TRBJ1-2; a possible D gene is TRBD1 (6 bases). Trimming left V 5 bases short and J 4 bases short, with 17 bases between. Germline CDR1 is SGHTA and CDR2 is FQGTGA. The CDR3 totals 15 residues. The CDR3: CASSLGQNPTYGYTF. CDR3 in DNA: TGTGCCAGCAGCCTCGGACAGAACCCTACCTATGGCTACACCTTC.

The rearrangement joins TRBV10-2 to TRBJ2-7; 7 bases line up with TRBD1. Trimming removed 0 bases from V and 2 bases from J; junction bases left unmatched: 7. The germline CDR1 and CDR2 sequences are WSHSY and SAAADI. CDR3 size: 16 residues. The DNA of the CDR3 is TGCGCCAGCAGTGAGTCGGACCCAAGGGGGCCCTACGAGCAGTACTTC. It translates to CASSESDPRGPYEQYF.

This CDR3 is CASSLFSGGDYNEQFF. As DNA, the CDR3 is TGCGCCAGCAGCTTATTTAGCGGGGGAGATTACAATGAGCAGTTCTTC. V usage is TRBV5-1 and J usage is TRBJ2-1, with 9 bases matching TRBD2. The CDR3 runs 16 residues. Trimming took 2 bases from V and 4 from J; bases not matched to a gene: 7. CDR1 is SGHRS and CDR2 is YFSETQ in the germline V gene.

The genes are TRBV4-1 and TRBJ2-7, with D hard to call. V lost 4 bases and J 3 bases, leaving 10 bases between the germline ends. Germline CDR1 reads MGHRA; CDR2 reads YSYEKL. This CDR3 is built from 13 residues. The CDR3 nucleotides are TGCGCCAGCAGCCGATCGACCCGCTACGAGCAGTACTTC. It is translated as CASSRSTRYEQYF.

CDR3 nucleotides: TGCGCCAGCAGCACAACGCCGGGACAGGGTTATGGCTACACCTTC. This translates into CASSTTPGQGYGYTF. This sequence joins TRBV5-1 and TRBJ1-2, with 9 bases matching TRBD1. The V and J ends lost 4 bases and 5 bases, in that order; junction bases with no gene match: 9. CDR3 size: 15 residues. The germline gives CDR1 SGHRS, CDR2 YFSETQ.

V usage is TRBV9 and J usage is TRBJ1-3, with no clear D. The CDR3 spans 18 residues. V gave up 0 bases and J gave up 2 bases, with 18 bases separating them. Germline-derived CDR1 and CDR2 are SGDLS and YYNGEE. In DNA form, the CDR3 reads TGTGCCAGCAGCGTAGGAGGACCCGAAAGACCGGCTGGAAACACCATATATTTT. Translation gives CASSVGGPERPAGNTIYF.

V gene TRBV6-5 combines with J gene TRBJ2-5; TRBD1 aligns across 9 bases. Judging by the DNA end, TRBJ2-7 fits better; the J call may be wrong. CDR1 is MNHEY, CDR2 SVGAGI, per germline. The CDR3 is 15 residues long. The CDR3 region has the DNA TGTGCCAGCAGCCGCGGGACAGGGAGGGGGTACGAGCAGTACTTC. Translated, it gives CASSRGTGRGYEQYF.

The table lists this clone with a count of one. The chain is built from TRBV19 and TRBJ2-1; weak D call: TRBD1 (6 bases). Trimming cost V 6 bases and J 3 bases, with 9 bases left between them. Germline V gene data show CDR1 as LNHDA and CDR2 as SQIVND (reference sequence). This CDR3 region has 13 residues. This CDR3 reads CASRTGVYNEQFF. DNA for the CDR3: TGTGCCAGTAGGACAGGTGTCTACAATGAGCAGTTCTTC.

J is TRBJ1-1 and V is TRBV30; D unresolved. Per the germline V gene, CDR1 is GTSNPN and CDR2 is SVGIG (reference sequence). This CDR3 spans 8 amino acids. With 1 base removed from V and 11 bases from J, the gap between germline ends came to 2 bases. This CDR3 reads CAWSEAFF. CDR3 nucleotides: TGTGCCTGGAGTGAGGCTTTCTTT.

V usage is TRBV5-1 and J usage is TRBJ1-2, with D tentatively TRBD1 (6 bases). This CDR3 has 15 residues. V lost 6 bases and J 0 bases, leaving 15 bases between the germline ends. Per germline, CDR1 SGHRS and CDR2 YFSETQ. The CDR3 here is CASTPGASPNYGYTF. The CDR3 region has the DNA TGCGCCAGCACCCCAGGGGCCTCCCCTAACTATGGCTACACCTTC.

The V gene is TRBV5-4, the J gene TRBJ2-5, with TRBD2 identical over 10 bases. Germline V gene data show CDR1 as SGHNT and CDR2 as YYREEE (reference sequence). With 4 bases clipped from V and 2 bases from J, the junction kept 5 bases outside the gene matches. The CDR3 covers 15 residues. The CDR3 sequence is CASSQKLAGQETQYF. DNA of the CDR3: TGTGCCAGCAGCCAGAAACTAGCGGGGCAAGAGACCCAGTACTTC.

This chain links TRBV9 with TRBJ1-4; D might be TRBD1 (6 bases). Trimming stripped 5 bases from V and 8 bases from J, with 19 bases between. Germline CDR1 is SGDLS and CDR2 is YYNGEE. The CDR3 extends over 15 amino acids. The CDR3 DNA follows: TGTGCCAGCAGTCGCAGCGGGGGCAGGTCGGAAAAACTGTTTTTT. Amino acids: CASSRSGGRSEKLFF.

CDR3 in DNA: TGTGCCAGTAGTGGGACAGGGGTTATGAACACTGAAGCTTTCTTT. Residues: CASSGTGVMNTEAFF. J is TRBJ1-1 and V is TRBV19, with 10 bases matching TRBD1. Germline V CDR1 and CDR2: LNHDA, SQIVND (reference sequence). There are 15 residues in the CDR3. The junction had 3 bases not matched to a gene; V was cut back by 5 bases and J by 0 bases.